The sequence of this T cell receptor beta chain was determined in a study of shared clonotypes between healthy human individuals. The germline V gene has CDR1 LNHDA and CDR2 SQIVND (reference sequence). The length of the CDR3 is 15 residues. Trimming cost V 3 bases and J 4 bases, with 15 bases left between them. Original processing methods: Filtering was not the same, since immunoSEQ gave junction-only sequences without quality scores. Method: immunoSEQ multiplex PCR; TCRdb's copy keeps in-frame clones and lacks some. From that table come the V and J calls and clone size; the DNA was used to work out D and trimming. The top ten clones hold 0.1% to 0.15% of a sample with around 2.1 million clones, approximately 95% of them seen once. Donors, healthy HIV-negative adults, lacked recent acute infections or vaccinations.

The chain couples TRBV19 to TRBJ1-2, with D possibly being TRBD1 (6 bases). The sequencing sample was made of naive CD4+ T cells sorted from blood. The subset here: CD45RA+ positively selected. The sequence was collected from a man between 18 and 35 years old in good health. CDR3 protein: CASSIQGHLGYGYTF. For the CDR3, the DNA is TGTGCCAGTAGTATTCAGGGGCACCTGGGCTATGGCTACACCTTC.